These T cell receptor beta chains were read from a single sample in a study of cytomegalovirus exposure and HLA in healthy donors. Repertoires were generated with immunoSEQ multiplex PCR, while TCRdb's copy carries only in-frame clones and drops some. Here the sample spans 150,000 to 200,000 clones, 65% to 85% being singletons. The sequenced sample was PBMCs. The receptors derive from a male donor in good health and CMV-seropositive. Each CDR3 is given with its conserved first and last residue. The D gene is left open where the match is weak. Clone size, where shown, is once, few, many, or a class for clones that have expanded.

clone_size,j_call,v_call,d_call,cdr3_aa,cdr3_nt
NA,TRBJ2-5,TRBV9,TRBD2,CASSVSGGWETQYF,TGTGCCAGCAGCGTATCGGGAGGGTGGGAGACCCAGTACTTC
NA,TRBJ2-5,TRBV14,TRBD1,CASSRDRDQETQYF,TGTGCCAGCAGCCGCGACAGGGATCAAGAGACCCAGTACTTC
NA,TRBJ1-5,TRBV21-1,NA,CASSKVLSALSNQPQHF,TGTGCCAGCAGCAAAGTACTGTCTGCCCTCAGCAATCAGCCCCAGCATTTT
NA,TRBJ1-2,TRBV5-1,NA,CASSSSVANYGYTF,TGCGCCAGCAGCTCGAGCGTAGCTAACTATGGCTACACCTTC
NA,TRBJ2-5,TRBV19,TRBD2,CASSIGLAGGGETQYF,TGTGCCAGTAGTATTGGACTAGCGGGAGGGGGAGAGACCCAGTACTTC
few,TRBJ1-5,TRBV9,NA,CASSVGGGESNQPQHF,TGTGCCAGCAGCGTGGGAGGAGGGGAGAGCAATCAGCCCCAGCATTTT
NA,TRBJ2-7,TRBV27,NA,CASSYPSQLGEQYF,TGTGCCAGCAGTTACCCATCCCAACTAGGCGAGCAGTACTTC
NA,TRBJ1-5,TRBV29-1,TRBD1,CSVAGTGTRQPQHF,TGCAGCGTTGCCGGGACAGGGACGCGGCAGCCCCAGCATTTT
NA,TRBJ2-1,TRBV11-2,TRBD2,CASSLFGAGVTRNEQFF,TGTGCCAGCAGCTTATTCGGGGCGGGAGTTACTCGCAATGAGCAGTTCTTC
few,TRBJ2-7,TRBV7-2,TRBD2,CASSLGLAGVEQYF,TGTGCCAGCAGCTTAGGACTAGCGGGAGTCGAGCAGTACTTC
NA,TRBJ2-7,TRBV30,NA,CAWSVGGTKPNEQYF,TGTGCCTGGAGTGTAGGGGGGACTAAACCAAACGAGCAGTACTTC
NA,TRBJ2-5,TRBV11-2,TRBD1,CASSSSPGGVWETQYF,TGTGCCAGCAGCTCGTCCCCAGGGGGCGTGTGGGAGACCCAGTACTTC
NA,TRBJ1-6,TRBV4-3,NA,CASSQVGTQSPLHF,TGCGCCAGCAGCCAAGTTGGGACTCAATCACCCCTCCACTTT
NA,TRBJ1-1,TRBV11-3,NA,CASSPRSVNTEAFF,TGTGCCAGCAGCCCACGTAGTGTGAACACTGAAGCTTTCTTT
NA,TRBJ2-7,TRBV30,NA,CAWSVGAASYEQYF,TGTGCCTGGAGTGTAGGAGCGGCCTCCTACGAGCAGTACTTC
NA,TRBJ1-1,TRBV2,TRBD1,CASIQGATEAFF,TGTGCCAGCATTCAGGGGGCGACTGAAGCTTTCTTT
NA,TRBJ1-6,TRBV27,NA,CASSDIQGSYNSPLHF,TGTGCCAGCAGTGACATACAGGGTTCCTATAATTCACCCCTCCACTTT
NA,TRBJ2-1,TRBV19,NA,CASSSGRTEQFF,TGTGCCAGCAGCAGCGGCCGTACTGAGCAGTTCTTC
NA,TRBJ1-2,TRBV7-3,NA,CASSLRPRNGGYTF,TGTGCCAGCAGCCTCAGACCGCGGAATGGTGGCTACACCTTC
once,TRBJ2-3,TRBV5-4,NA,CASSFGDRDTQYF,TGTGCCAGCAGCTTTGGAGATCGAGATACGCAGTATTTT
few,TRBJ2-1,TRBV11-3,TRBD2,CASSLGLMGQFF,TGTGCCAGCAGCTTGGGACTAATGGGGCAGTTCTTC
NA,TRBJ2-1,TRBV11-2,TRBD2,CASSLARSTSGDNEQFF,TGTGCCAGCAGCTTGGCCCGTAGTACTAGCGGGGATAATGAGCAGTTCTTC
NA,TRBJ2-1,TRBV7-9,NA,CASSSSDNEQFF,TGTGCCAGCAGCTCTTCAGACAATGAGCAGTTCTTC
NA,TRBJ2-5,TRBV29-1,NA,CSVSGFETQYF,TGCAGCGTTTCGGGGTTCGAGACCCAGTACTTC
NA,TRBJ2-1,TRBV11-3,TRBD2,CASSPTPSGRGLYNEQFF,TGTGCCAGCAGCCCGACCCCTAGCGGGAGGGGACTTTACAATGAGCAGTTCTTC
NA,TRBJ2-7,TRBV5-6,NA,CASSLAALLTQYEQYF,TGTGCCAGCAGCTTGGCAGCCCTGTTGACTCAATACGAGCAGTACTTC
NA,TRBJ2-1,TRBV7-2,NA,CASQGGPRTGEQFF,TGTGCCAGCCAGGGAGGCCCCCGTACGGGTGAGCAGTTCTTC
NA,TRBJ2-3,TRBV4-1,TRBD1,CASSQEDRGPEDTQYF,TGCGCCAGCAGCCAAGAGGACAGGGGTCCTGAGGATACGCAGTATTTT
NA,TRBJ2-7,TRBV5-1,TRBD1,CASSLGTGGPYEQYF,TGCGCCAGCAGCTTAGGGACAGGGGGCCCCTACGAGCAGTACTTC
NA,TRBJ1-4,TRBV7-9,NA,CSSSSPSRATNEKLFF,TGTTCCAGCAGCTCGCCGTCGAGGGCAACTAATGAAAAACTGTTTTTT
few,TRBJ2-7,TRBV9,NA,CASSANAHRVSYEQYF,TGTGCCAGCAGCGCAAACGCACACAGGGTCTCCTACGAGCAGTACTTC
NA,TRBJ2-1,TRBV14,NA,CASSQVEESSYNEQFF,TGTGCCAGCAGCCAAGTGGAGGAAAGCTCCTACAATGAGCAGTTCTTC
NA,TRBJ2-7,TRBV30,NA,CAWSFGGRSYEQYF,TGTGCCTGGAGTTTCGGGGGAAGGTCCTACGAGCAGTACTTC
NA,TRBJ2-1,TRBV11-2,TRBD2,CASSLEGKRENGQFF,TGTGCCAGCAGCTTAGAAGGAAAGCGGGAAAATGGGCAGTTCTTC
few,TRBJ2-7,TRBV6-5,TRBD1,CASRPGQGSSEQYF,TGTGCCAGCAGACCTGGACAGGGCAGCTCCGAGCAGTACTTC
once,TRBJ2-7,TRBV5-5,TRBD1,CASSLGTGNYEQYF,TGTGCCAGCAGCTTGGGGACAGGGAATTACGAGCAGTACTTC
NA,TRBJ2-3,TRBV4-3,TRBD2,CASSQTSGGSTDTQYF,TGCGCCAGCAGCCAGACTAGCGGGGGCAGCACAGATACGCAGTATTTT
NA,TRBJ1-5,TRBV7-9,NA,CSSSLWFGRGNQPQHF,TGTTCCAGCAGCTTATGGTTTGGCAGGGGCAATCAGCCCCAGCATTTT
NA,TRBJ2-3,TRBV7-9,NA,CASSPLMGVTDTQYF,TGTGCCAGCAGCCCCCTCATGGGCGTCACAGATACGCAGTATTTT
NA,TRBJ1-6,TRBV27,TRBD1,CASGDPGTGRNSPLHF,TGTGCCAGCGGAGACCCCGGGACAGGGAGGAATTCACCCCTCCACTTT
few,TRBJ1-5,TRBV5-5,TRBD1,CASSLVVGGQGTSHF,TGTGCCAGCAGCTTGGTTGTGGGAGGACAGGGGACTTCGCATTTT
NA,TRBJ1-2,TRBV15,NA,CATSHGDFYGYTF,TGTGCCACCAGCCATGGGGACTTCTATGGCTACACCTTC
few,TRBJ1-3,TRBV19,NA,CASSSPKYGSSGNTIYF,TGTGCCAGTAGTTCCCCTAAGTATGGTTCCTCTGGAAACACCATATATTTT
NA,TRBJ2-1,TRBV27,NA,CASSKAPSSYNEQFF,TGTGCCAGCAGTAAAGCCCCGAGCTCCTACAATGAGCAGTTCTTC
once,TRBJ2-6,TRBV7-3,TRBD1,CASSQGAGANVLTF,TGTGCCAGCAGTCAGGGGGCTGGGGCCAACGTCCTGACTTTC
NA,TRBJ1-2,TRBV7-9,TRBD1,CASSPSGTGAKNGYTF,TGTGCCAGCAGCCCCTCCGGGACAGGAGCAAAGAATGGCTACACCTTC
NA,TRBJ2-2,TRBV5-6,NA,CASSLDRQLVGELFF,TGTGCCAGCAGCTTGGATCGACAGCTCGTCGGGGAGCTGTTTTTT
NA,TRBJ2-3,TRBV5-6,TRBD2,CASSFIPETGGADTQYF,TGTGCCAGCAGCTTTATACCAGAAACGGGAGGGGCAGATACGCAGTATTTT
NA,TRBJ2-5,TRBV6-5,TRBD1,CASRPPGQGLEQYF,TGTGCCAGCAGGCCCCCGGGACAGGGATTAGAGCAGTACTTC
once,TRBJ2-2,TRBV5-1,NA,CASSLLDFHTGELFF,TGCGCCAGCAGCTTGTTGGACTTTCACACCGGGGAGCTGTTTTTT
NA,TRBJ2-1,TRBV30,NA,CAWRGPAGWSGEQFF,TGTGCCTGGAGAGGCCCGGCGGGATGGTCAGGCGAGCAGTTCTTC
few,TRBJ2-1,TRBV6-4,TRBD1,CASSTRDRGFF,TGTGCCAGCAGCACCCGGGACAGGGGGTTCTTC
NA,TRBJ1-6,TRBV9,TRBD1,CASSATGQINSPLHF,TGTGCCAGCAGCGCAACGGGACAGATTAATTCACCCCTCCACTTT
NA,TRBJ1-1,TRBV11-1,NA,CASSIRRRGDTEAFF,TGTGCCAGCAGCATCAGGAGGCGCGGGGACACTGAAGCTTTCTTT
NA,TRBJ2-2,TRBV6-5,TRBD2,CASSSSGTNTGELFF,TGTGCCAGCAGTTCTAGCGGAACAAACACCGGGGAGCTGTTTTTT
NA,TRBJ1-3,TRBV9,NA,CASSVEDSSSTIYF,TGTGCCAGCAGCGTAGAAGATAGTTCTAGCACCATATATTTT
NA,TRBJ2-1,TRBV4-2,TRBD2,CASSPEGGLSGSLGEQFF,TGTGCCAGCAGCCCCGAGGGCGGTTTGAGCGGGAGTTTAGGTGAGCAGTTCTTC
NA,TRBJ2-7,TRBV5-1,TRBD2,CASSRGLAGESYEQYF,TGCGCCAGCAGCCGGGGGCTAGCGGGAGAGTCCTACGAGCAGTACTTC
NA,TRBJ2-7,TRBV30,TRBD2,CAWSVRGGHREQYF,TGTGCCTGGAGTGTACGGGGGGGGCATCGCGAGCAGTACTTC
few,TRBJ1-1,TRBV19,NA,CASSIRGMAFF,TGTGCCAGTAGTATTCGGGGTATGGCTTTCTTT